A selection of T cell receptor beta chains follows, all from one sample in a study of cytomegalovirus exposure and HLA in healthy donors. Measured with immunoSEQ multiplex PCR; TCRdb has only the in-frame clones, and not every one. This sample contains roughly 120,000 clones. The sample consisted of PBMCs. These receptors all stem from a man aged 35 to 55 in good health and CMV-seronegative. Both conserved end residues are part of each CDR3. A D gene is named only where the DNA matches it firmly.

j_gene	len	v_gene	d_gene	CDR3aa	CDR3nt
TRBJ1-1	15	TRBV7-2	NA	CASRFAGAWGTEAFF	TGTGCCAGCAGATTTGCAGGGGCTTGGGGCACTGAAGCTTTCTTT
TRBJ2-2	13	TRBV11-3	NA	CASSVRGPGELFF	TGTGCCAGCAGCGTCAGGGGTCCCGGGGAGCTGTTTTTT
TRBJ1-4	17	TRBV6-1	NA	CASSDRQGMGANEKLFF	TGTGCCAGCAGTGACCGGCAGGGGATGGGAGCTAATGAAAAACTGTTTTTT
TRBJ1-1	13	TRBV6-1	TRBD1	CASPRDSNTEAFF	TGTGCCAGCCCAAGGGACAGTAACACTGAAGCTTTCTTT
TRBJ2-1	15	TRBV5-4	NA	CASSLGGPAYNEQFF	TGTGCCAGCAGCTTGGGCGGGCCTGCCTACAATGAGCAGTTCTTC
TRBJ2-1	16	TRBV9	TRBD2	CAGSPRGLAGSYEQFF	TGTGCCGGCAGCCCGCGGGGACTAGCGGGATCTTATGAGCAGTTCTTC
TRBJ2-4	17	TRBV28	TRBD2	CASRLGLAGVMGNIQYF	TGTGCCAGCAGACTGGGACTAGCGGGAGTCATGGGAAACATTCAGTACTTC
TRBJ1-2	14	TRBV7-2	NA	CASSLGALNYGYTF	TGTGCCAGCAGCTTAGGGGCCCTTAACTATGGCTACACCTTC
TRBJ1-1	14	TRBV11-3	TRBD1	CASSFGGDRTEAFF	TGTGCCAGCAGCTTTGGGGGGGACAGGACAGAAGCTTTCTTT
TRBJ1-1	13	TRBV18	TRBD1	CASSSDRESEAFF	TGTGCCAGCTCATCGGACAGGGAATCTGAAGCTTTCTTT
TRBJ2-1	15	TRBV19	TRBD2	CASSIGGSTYNEQFF	TGTGCCAGTAGTATCGGCGGGAGCACCTACAATGAGCAGTTCTTC
TRBJ1-1	13	TRBV11-3	NA	CASSRGGQREAFF	TGTGCCAGCAGCCGGGGGGGGCAGCGGGAAGCTTTCTTT
TRBJ1-1	15	TRBV11-2	TRBD1	CASSGYDRGWTEAFF	TGTGCCAGCAGCGGGTACGACAGGGGCTGGACTGAAGCTTTCTTT
TRBJ2-5	16	TRBV5-4	TRBD2	CASSPGTSGSQETQYF	TGTGCCAGCAGCCCCGGGACTAGCGGGTCTCAAGAGACCCAGTACTTC
TRBJ1-1	14	TRBV5-4	TRBD1	CASSSGGYSTEAFF	TGTGCCAGCAGCTCAGGGGGCTATAGCACTGAAGCTTTCTTT
TRBJ2-7	14	TRBV11-2	TRBD1	CASSWTGGFYEQYF	TGTGCCAGCAGCTGGACAGGGGGCTTCTACGAGCAGTACTTC
TRBJ1-5	18	TRBV21-1	NA	CASSKEGAGQGARQPQHF	TGTGCCAGCAGCAAAGAGGGGGCCGGGCAGGGGGCAAGGCAGCCCCAGCATTTT
TRBJ2-7	14	TRBV2	NA	CASTPGLDSYEQYF	TGTGCCAGCACCCCGGGACTGGACTCCTACGAGCAGTACTTC
TRBJ2-3	17	TRBV5-1	TRBD2	CASRREGLAGNTDTQYF	TGCGCCAGCAGGAGAGAGGGACTAGCGGGGAACACAGATACGCAGTATTTT
TRBJ1-1	14	TRBV5-1	TRBD1	CASRRDSGRDEAFF	TGCGCCAGCAGACGGGACAGTGGGAGAGATGAAGCTTTCTTT
TRBJ2-5	14	TRBV11-2	NA	CASSLEVGQETQYF	TGTGCCAGCAGCTTAGAGGTCGGCCAAGAGACCCAGTACTTC
TRBJ2-1	15	TRBV11-3	TRBD2	CASSLGGLAGGEQFF	TGTGCCAGCAGCTTAGGGGGACTAGCGGGAGGTGAGCAGTTCTTC
TRBJ2-5	15	TRBV2	NA	CASSVTGLFQETQYF	TGTGCCAGCAGTGTAACGGGACTCTTTCAAGAGACCCAGTACTTC
TRBJ2-2	17	TRBV5-4	TRBD2	CASSPTSGRANTGELFF	TGTGCCAGCAGCCCGACTAGCGGGAGGGCGAACACCGGGGAGCTGTTTTTT
TRBJ2-7	15	TRBV5-6	TRBD1	CASSGSGTGFYEQYF	TGTGCCAGCAGCGGTTCCGGGACAGGGTTCTACGAGCAGTACTTC
TRBJ2-2	14	TRBV11-2	NA	CASSALTGPGELFF	TGTGCCAGCAGCGCACTCACAGGACCCGGGGAGCTGTTTTTT
TRBJ2-2	15	TRBV7-2	TRBD2	CASSLAASGYWELFF	TGTGCCAGCAGCTTAGCCGCTAGCGGGTACTGGGAGCTGTTTTTT
TRBJ2-4	14	TRBV25-1	NA	CASSAPGAKNIQYF	TGTGCCAGCAGTGCCCCGGGAGCCAAAAACATTCAGTACTTC
TRBJ2-5	15	TRBV2	TRBD2	CASSVKRGLSETQYF	TGTGCCAGCAGTGTGAAGCGGGGTCTGTCGGAGACCCAGTACTTC
TRBJ1-1	11	TRBV30	NA	CAWSAGAEAFF	TGTGCCTGGAGTGCAGGGGCTGAAGCTTTCTTT
TRBJ2-3	11	TRBV20-1	NA	CSAGQSDTQYF	TGCAGTGCTGGACAGTCAGATACGCAGTATTTT
TRBJ1-3	14	TRBV5-5	TRBD1	CASSGTGEVHTIYF	TGTGCCAGCTCCGGGACAGGGGAGGTACACACCATATATTTT
TRBJ2-1	15	TRBV11-2	TRBD2	CASSLGLAANNEQFF	TGTGCCAGCAGCTTAGGACTAGCGGCCAACAATGAGCAGTTCTTC
TRBJ1-5	14	TRBV5-1	NA	CASSLGEWGQPQHF	TGCGCCAGCAGCTTGGGGGAGTGGGGTCAGCCCCAGCATTTT
TRBJ1-2	15	TRBV10-3	NA	CAISEYDDSNYGYTF	TGTGCCATCAGTGAGTACGACGACTCTAACTATGGCTACACCTTC
TRBJ1-5	13	TRBV28	TRBD1	CASRPQGADPQHF	TGTGCCAGCAGGCCACAGGGGGCGGATCCCCAGCATTTT
TRBJ2-3	14	TRBV28	TRBD2	CASSNSGRAGTQYF	TGTGCCAGCAGTAATTCGGGGAGGGCCGGTACGCAGTATTTT
TRBJ1-2	13	TRBV7-9	NA	CASSLAPTGLPAF	TGTGCCAGCAGCTTAGCCCCTACAGGGTTACCGGCCTTC
TRBJ2-5	16	TRBV11-3	TRBD1	CASSPLLRTGDETQYF	TGTGCCAGCAGCCCTCTGCTGAGGACAGGGGACGAGACCCAGTACTTC
TRBJ2-2	15	TRBV7-9	NA	CASRGAGLPTGELFF	TGTGCCAGCAGAGGGGCCGGATTACCCACCGGGGAGCTGTTTTTT
TRBJ2-5	14	TRBV6-5	TRBD1	CASSPRGLQETQYF	TGTGCCAGCAGTCCCAGGGGGCTCCAAGAGACCCAGTACTTC
TRBJ2-1	15	TRBV11-3	TRBD2	CASSLEAGVANEQFF	TGTGCCAGCAGCTTAGAAGCGGGAGTCGCTAATGAGCAGTTCTTC
TRBJ2-6	16	TRBV2	NA	CASSVGGYSGANVLTF	TGTGCCAGCAGTGTAGGCGGGTACTCTGGGGCCAACGTCCTGACTTTC
TRBJ2-3	17	TRBV14	NA	CASSQDWTGKRTDTQYF	TGTGCCAGCAGCCAAGATTGGACCGGGAAGCGCACGGATACGCAGTATTTT
TRBJ1-3	17	TRBV28	NA	CASSFSTAVNSGNTIYF	TGTGCCAGCAGTTTCTCTACAGCCGTTAACTCTGGAAACACCATATATTTT
TRBJ2-5	18	TRBV27	TRBD1	CASSPGTGIIVGKETQYF	TGTGCCAGCAGTCCCGGGACAGGGATCATAGTAGGCAAAGAGACCCAGTACTTC
TRBJ2-3	19	TRBV11-1	TRBD2	CASSPSSGRARRDTDTQYF	TGTGCCAGCAGCCCATCAAGCGGGAGGGCCCGTCGAGACACAGATACGCAGTATTTT
TRBJ1-5	15	TRBV6-1	TRBD1	CASSVFRGSAQPQHF	TGTGCCAGCAGTGTGTTCAGGGGGTCCGCTCAGCCCCAGCATTTT
TRBJ2-6	15	TRBV7-9	TRBD1	CASSLQGAGANVLTF	TGTGCCAGCAGCTTACAGGGGGCTGGGGCCAACGTCCTGACTTTC
TRBJ1-2	13	TRBV5-1	NA	CASSLDGNYGYTF	TGCGCCAGCAGCTTGGACGGGAACTATGGCTACACCTTC
TRBJ1-5	16	TRBV6-1	NA	CASSVGDNYSNQPQHF	TGTGCCAGCAGTGTGGGGGACAACTATAGCAATCAGCCCCAGCATTTT
TRBJ2-1	15	TRBV6-5	TRBD2	CASRRAGAAYNEQFF	TGTGCCAGCAGGAGAGCGGGGGCCGCCTACAATGAGCAGTTCTTC
TRBJ1-5	14	TRBV6-1	NA	CASSEAAVNQPQHF	TGTGCCAGCAGTGAAGCGGCAGTTAATCAGCCCCAGCATTTT